This T cell receptor (beta chain) was identified in a study of early T cells in non-severe SARS-CoV-2 infection. Overall study: Chains were unpaired, as sequencing was done on bulk RNA from unsorted whole blood.

Study observations and caveats: Matches to VDJdb favored anti-spike CD8 responses and missed private and CD4 specificities.

The ends were cut back, 4 bases at V and 1 base at J, with 7 bases in the middle. Germline CDR1 is SQVTM and CDR2 is ANQGSEA. The CDR3 consists of 12 residues. In this sample, this clonotype turned up many times. The antigen is undetermined. Attachment of unique molecular identifiers to individual cDNA molecules was performed. TCRdb reprocessed the 5' RACE reads via MiXCR and lists one record per CDR3 protein. The sample shows 70,000 or so distinct CDR3 sequences, around 13% of them seen only once. This TCR came from an adult who was a healthcare worker with PCR-confirmed SARS-CoV-2 infection or an uninfected control (not recorded which). This chain links TRBV29-1 with TRBJ1-1; D is unresolved. Sequenced material: whole blood. The CDR3 nucleotides read TGCAGCGTTGGTAGAGCGAACACTGAAGCTTTCTTT. As protein: CSVGRANTEAFF.